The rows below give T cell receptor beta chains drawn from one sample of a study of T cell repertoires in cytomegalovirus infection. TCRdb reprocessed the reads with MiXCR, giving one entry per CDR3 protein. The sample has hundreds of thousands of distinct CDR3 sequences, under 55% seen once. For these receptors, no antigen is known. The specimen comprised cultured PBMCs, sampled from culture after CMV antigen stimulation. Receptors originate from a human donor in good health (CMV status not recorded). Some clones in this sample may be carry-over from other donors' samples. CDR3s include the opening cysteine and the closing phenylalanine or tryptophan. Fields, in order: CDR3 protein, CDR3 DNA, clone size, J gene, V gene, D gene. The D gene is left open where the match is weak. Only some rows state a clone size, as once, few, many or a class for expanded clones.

CDR3aa: CASSITGEDYGYTF
CDR3nt: TGTGCCAGCAGCATTACAGGGGAGGATTATGGCTACACCTTC
abundance: -
j_gene: TRBJ1-2
v_gene: TRBV7-2
d_gene: TRBD1

CDR3aa: CASTIDRGRGNEQFF
CDR3nt: TGTGCCAGCACCATCGACAGGGGCCGCGGCAATGAGCAGTTCTTC
abundance: few
j_gene: TRBJ2-1
v_gene: TRBV6-1
d_gene: TRBD1

CDR3aa: CASSLWANQPQHF
CDR3nt: TGTGCCAGCAGCTTATGGGCTAATCAGCCCCAGCATTTT
abundance: -
j_gene: TRBJ1-5
v_gene: TRBV7-9
d_gene: -

CDR3aa: CASSLPPSRSQYF
CDR3nt: TGTGCCAGCAGCTTACCCCCCTCCCGCTCTCAGTATTTT
abundance: few
j_gene: TRBJ2-3
v_gene: TRBV7-8
d_gene: -

CDR3aa: CAISGTGQVSYNEQFF
CDR3nt: TGTGCCATCAGTGGGACCGGCCAGGTTAGCTACAATGAGCAGTTCTTC
abundance: few
j_gene: TRBJ2-1
v_gene: TRBV10-3
d_gene: -

CDR3aa: CASSYSWTEAFF
CDR3nt: TGTGCCAGCAGTTACAGCTGGACTGAAGCTTTCTTT
abundance: -
j_gene: TRBJ1-1
v_gene: TRBV12-3/TRBV12-4
d_gene: -

CDR3aa: CASSLKTGFRYEQYF
CDR3nt: TGCGCCAGCAGCCTTAAGACCGGGTTCCGCTACGAGCAGTACTTC
abundance: -
j_gene: TRBJ2-7
v_gene: TRBV4-1
d_gene: -

CDR3aa: CASSPSDREPQYF
CDR3nt: TGTGCCAGCAGCCCTTCGGACAGGGAGCCCCAGTATTTT
abundance: -
j_gene: TRBJ2-3
v_gene: TRBV7-9
d_gene: TRBD1

CDR3aa: CASIPSGSETQYF
CDR3nt: TGTGCCAGCATCCCATCGGGGTCAGAGACCCAGTACTTC
abundance: -
j_gene: TRBJ2-5
v_gene: TRBV6-2/TRBV6-3
d_gene: -

CDR3aa: CASSFWYEQYF
CDR3nt: TGTGCCAGCAGTTTTTGGTACGAGCAGTACTTC
abundance: -
j_gene: TRBJ2-7
v_gene: TRBV12-3/TRBV12-4
d_gene: -

CDR3aa: CASSRMSLTGEAFF
CDR3nt: TGTGCCAGTAGTAGAATGTCCTTAACGGGTGAAGCTTTCTTT
abundance: -
j_gene: TRBJ1-1
v_gene: TRBV19
d_gene: -

CDR3aa: CASSSRDSGNTIYF
CDR3nt: TGTGCCAGTAGTTCACGGGACTCTGGAAACACCATATATTTT
abundance: -
j_gene: TRBJ1-3
v_gene: TRBV19
d_gene: -

CDR3aa: CASRKGRGGHTEAFF
CDR3nt: TGTGCCAGCAGAAAGGGGAGGGGCGGGCACACTGAAGCTTTCTTT
abundance: -
j_gene: TRBJ1-1
v_gene: TRBV7-8
d_gene: -

CDR3aa: CARTGTGISLAKNIQYF
CDR3nt: TGTGCCAGGACCGGGACAGGAATATCACTAGCCAAAAACATTCAGTACTTC
abundance: -
j_gene: TRBJ2-4
v_gene: TRBV12-3/TRBV12-4
d_gene: TRBD1

CDR3aa: CASSVDGGYGAKNIQYF
CDR3nt: TGTGCCAGCAGCGTAGATGGTGGGTATGGGGCCAAAAACATTCAGTACTTC
abundance: -
j_gene: TRBJ2-4
v_gene: TRBV9
d_gene: -

CDR3aa: CASSPGGTFYNEQFF
CDR3nt: TGTGCCAGCAGTCCCGGGGGGACCTTTTACAATGAGCAGTTCTTC
abundance: few
j_gene: TRBJ2-1
v_gene: TRBV7-2
d_gene: TRBD2

CDR3aa: CASSPGLAGGWGTDTQYF
CDR3nt: TGTGCCAGCAGCCCAGGACTAGCGGGAGGTTGGGGCACAGATACGCAGTATTTT
abundance: -
j_gene: TRBJ2-3
v_gene: TRBV7-2
d_gene: TRBD2

CDR3aa: CATAEQETQYF
CDR3nt: TGTGCCACCGCAGAACAAGAGACCCAGTACTTC
abundance: few
j_gene: TRBJ2-5
v_gene: TRBV7-9
d_gene: -

CDR3aa: CASSADRPGELFF
CDR3nt: TGTGCCAGCAGTGCAGACAGACCCGGGGAGCTGTTTTTT
abundance: few
j_gene: TRBJ2-2
v_gene: TRBV6-1
d_gene: -

CDR3aa: CASSPSVGTEAFF
CDR3nt: TGTGCCAGCAGCCCCTCAGTGGGTACTGAAGCTTTCTTT
abundance: few
j_gene: TRBJ1-1
v_gene: TRBV7-8
d_gene: -

CDR3aa: CAGGGLSYNEQFF
CDR3nt: TGTGCCGGCGGGGGACTTTCCTACAATGAGCAGTTCTTC
abundance: few
j_gene: TRBJ2-1
v_gene: TRBV7-9
d_gene: TRBD2

CDR3aa: CASSLGSYYTDTQYF
CDR3nt: TGTGCCAGCAGCTTGGGCTCCTATTACACCGATACGCAGTATTTT
abundance: few
j_gene: TRBJ2-3
v_gene: TRBV7-9
d_gene: -

CDR3aa: CASSSGQPGSEKLFF
CDR3nt: TGTGCCAGTAGTTCAGGACAACCGGGGAGTGAAAAACTGTTTTTT
abundance: -
j_gene: TRBJ1-4
v_gene: TRBV19
d_gene: -

CDR3aa: CASRGRNKETQYF
CDR3nt: TGTGCCAGCAGGGGACGGAACAAAGAGACCCAGTACTTC
abundance: -
j_gene: TRBJ2-5
v_gene: TRBV27
d_gene: -

CDR3aa: CASSALRNTEAFF
CDR3nt: TGTGCCAGCAGCGCTCTTAGGAACACTGAAGCTTTCTTT
abundance: -
j_gene: TRBJ1-1
v_gene: TRBV7-2
d_gene: -

CDR3aa: CASSRSRVWETQYF
CDR3nt: TGTGCCAGCAGCCGGAGCAGGGTATGGGAGACCCAGTACTTC
abundance: -
j_gene: TRBJ2-5
v_gene: TRBV7-8
d_gene: -

CDR3aa: CASSPPGTGLYEQYF
CDR3nt: TGTGCCAGCTCGCCCCCGGGGACTGGGCTGTACGAGCAGTACTTC
abundance: -
j_gene: TRBJ2-7
v_gene: TRBV7-2
d_gene: -

CDR3aa: CSAYIDRANSYEQYF
CDR3nt: TGCAGTGCTTATATCGACAGGGCTAACTCCTACGAGCAGTACTTC
abundance: -
j_gene: TRBJ2-7
v_gene: TRBV20-1
d_gene: TRBD1

CDR3aa: CASSESSSSSYNSPLHF
CDR3nt: TGTGCCAGCAGTGAGTCGAGTAGCAGCTCCTATAATTCACCCCTCCACTTT
abundance: few
j_gene: TRBJ1-6
v_gene: TRBV6-1
d_gene: -

CDR3aa: CASSLATGTGYYEQYF
CDR3nt: TGCGCCAGCAGCTTGGCAACGGGGACAGGGTACTACGAGCAGTACTTC
abundance: -
j_gene: TRBJ2-7
v_gene: TRBV5-1
d_gene: TRBD1

CDR3aa: CASSYVRGAKNTEAFF
CDR3nt: TGTGCCAGCAGTTACGTCCGGGGGGCGAAGAACACTGAAGCTTTCTTT
abundance: -
j_gene: TRBJ1-1
v_gene: TRBV6-8
d_gene: -

CDR3aa: CASSRSGGGIDTQYF
CDR3nt: TGTGCCAGCAGCCGCTCCGGGGGGGGGATAGATACGCAGTATTTT
abundance: -
j_gene: TRBJ2-3
v_gene: TRBV7-2
d_gene: TRBD2

CDR3aa: CASMTGLGFYEQYF
CDR3nt: TGTGCCAGCATGACGGGACTGGGATTTTACGAGCAGTACTTC
abundance: -
j_gene: TRBJ2-7
v_gene: TRBV7-2
d_gene: -

CDR3aa: CATSDPSRGVDEQFF
CDR3nt: TGTGCCACCAGTGATCCGTCTCGGGGGGTAGATGAGCAGTTCTTC
abundance: -
j_gene: TRBJ2-1
v_gene: TRBV24-1
d_gene: TRBD2

CDR3aa: CASSMPGQRPNQPQHF
CDR3nt: TGTGCCAGTAGTATGCCAGGACAGCGACCCAATCAGCCCCAGCATTTT
abundance: -
j_gene: TRBJ1-5
v_gene: TRBV19
d_gene: -

CDR3aa: CASSPDPGLNQPQHF
CDR3nt: TGTGCCAGCAGCCCCGATCCGGGGCTGAATCAGCCCCAGCATTTT
abundance: few
j_gene: TRBJ1-5
v_gene: TRBV7-2
d_gene: -

CDR3aa: CASSAITGVAGANVLTF
CDR3nt: TGTGCCAGCAGTGCCATCACAGGGGTAGCTGGGGCCAACGTCCTGACTTTC
abundance: few
j_gene: TRBJ2-6
v_gene: TRBV25-1
d_gene: TRBD1

CDR3aa: CASSQSRGSYNEQFF
CDR3nt: TGCGCCAGCAGCCAATCCCGGGGCTCCTACAATGAGCAGTTCTTC
abundance: -
j_gene: TRBJ2-1
v_gene: TRBV4-1
d_gene: -

CDR3aa: CSVVAATEAFF
CDR3nt: TGCAGCGTTGTGGCGGCCACTGAAGCTTTCTTT
abundance: -
j_gene: TRBJ1-1
v_gene: TRBV29-1
d_gene: -

CDR3aa: CASSKQVRKTQYF
CDR3nt: TGTGCCAGCAGCAAACAGGTCCGGAAGACCCAGTACTTC
abundance: once
j_gene: TRBJ2-5
v_gene: TRBV7-9
d_gene: -

CDR3aa: CASGGTSGGALEQFF
CDR3nt: TGTGCCAGCGGCGGGACTAGCGGGGGGGCCCTGGAGCAGTTCTTC
abundance: few
j_gene: TRBJ2-1
v_gene: TRBV27
d_gene: TRBD2

CDR3aa: CASSTGGIGYTF
CDR3nt: TGTGCCAGCAGTACAGGGGGCATTGGCTACACCTTC
abundance: -
j_gene: TRBJ1-2
v_gene: TRBV12-3/TRBV12-4
d_gene: TRBD1

CDR3aa: CASSFIAGELFF
CDR3nt: TGTGCCAGCAGTTTCATCGCCGGGGAGCTGTTTTTT
abundance: once
j_gene: TRBJ2-2
v_gene: TRBV12-3/TRBV12-4
d_gene: -

CDR3aa: CASSEYHLRDIQYF
CDR3nt: TGTGCCAGCAGTGAATATCACCTCCGAGACATTCAGTACTTC
abundance: -
j_gene: TRBJ2-4
v_gene: TRBV6-1
d_gene: -

CDR3aa: CASSLEYSTGELFF
CDR3nt: TGTGCCAGCAGCTTGGAGTACTCGACCGGGGAGCTGTTTTTT
abundance: few
j_gene: TRBJ2-2
v_gene: TRBV7-8
d_gene: -

CDR3aa: CASSPRPYRAGDTGELFF
CDR3nt: TGTGCCAGCAGCCCAAGGCCGTACCGAGCGGGGGACACCGGGGAGCTGTTTTTT
abundance: few
j_gene: TRBJ2-2
v_gene: TRBV7-6
d_gene: TRBD2

CDR3aa: CASSLGRTSGSNEQFF
CDR3nt: TGTGCCAGCAGCTTGGGCCGGACTAGCGGGAGCAATGAGCAGTTCTTC
abundance: -
j_gene: TRBJ2-1
v_gene: TRBV5-4
d_gene: TRBD2